The 5 T cell receptor beta chains listed next were all sequenced from one sample in a study of Graves' ophthalmopathy and Graves' hyperthyroidism. The sequenced template was RNA, covering the TCR beta CDR3 region. Investigators did first-round RT-PCR with HTBI primers, then second-round multiplex PCR. TCRdb recomputed calls from the multiplex PCR reads with MiXCR, one row per CDR3 protein. The profile shows about 25,000 distinct CDR3 sequences, about 50% of them singletons. Sequencing was done on a sample of peripheral blood. The origin of the receptors is an adult woman with stable Graves' hyperthyroidism.

This clonotype was seen ten or more times. The rearrangement uses TRBV19 and TRBJ1-6; D unresolved. CDR3 length: 15 residues. The germline V gene encodes CDR1 LNHDA and CDR2 SQIVND (reference sequence). The V and J ends lost 5 bases and 7 bases respectively, with 15 bases between them. As DNA, the CDR3 is TGTGCCAGTAGTGAACGGGCCGGGCCCAATTCACCCCTCCACTTT. Protein product: CASSERAGPNSPLHF.

This clonotype has at least ten counts. V gene TRBV14 combines with J gene TRBJ1-2, with D tentatively TRBD1 (6 bases). The length of the CDR3 is 16 residues. Trimming took off 2 bases at V and 0 bases at J, with 13 bases between the two ends. The germline V gene encodes CDR1 SGHDN and CDR2 FVKESK. CDR3 DNA sequence: TGTGCCAGCAGCCAAACGACAGGCCCCGCTAACTATGGCTACACCTTC. Translating gives CASSQTTGPANYGYTF.

This clonotype showed up many times. The genes are TRBV5-6 and TRBJ2-5, with 12 nucleotides matching TRBD1. From germline, CDR1 is SGHDT and CDR2 YYEEEE. Trimming at V came to 4 bases and at J to 4 bases, leaving 8 bases not matched to a gene. This CDR3 has 16 amino acids. The CDR3 coding sequence is TGTGCCAGCAGCGGGGAGGGACAGGGGGCGGCAGAGACCCAGTACTTC. It encodes CASSGEGQGAAETQYF.

The genes are TRBV20-1 and TRBJ1-4, with no clear D. Germline values: CDR1 DFQATT, CDR2 SNEGSKA (reference sequence). CDR3 length equals 12 residues. V was trimmed by 1 base and J by 5 bases, leaving 5 bases between them. This CDR3 reads CSARGANEKLFF. The CDR3, as DNA: TGCAGTGCTAGAGGGGCCAATGAAAAACTGTTTTTT.

Many counts were recorded for this clonotype. The chain's CDR3 is CASSHGLAGSYEQYF. In DNA, the CDR3 is TGTGCCAGCAGCCACGGACTAGCGGGAAGCTACGAGCAGTACTTC. This chain joins TRBV3-1 and TRBJ2-7; 12 nucleotides line up with TRBD2. The CDR3 consists of 15 residues. J lost 3 bases, V lost 3 bases, and 3 bases had no gene match. Germline assignment: CDR1 LGHDT and CDR2 YNNKEL (reference sequence).